This passage covers 14 T cell receptor beta chains from one sample sequenced in a study of identical twins. One entry per CDR3 protein, called by TCRdb with MiXCR from the 5' RACE reads. This repertoire shows a few hundred thousand distinct CDR3 sequences, 9% to 10% found once; its top ten account for 2.5% to 3%. These data are also associated with another study on yellow fever vaccine responses in identical twins.

The specimen sequenced was PBMCs. The source of these receptors is a woman aged 18-35 years in good health.

This clonotype was counted a few times. This chain links TRBV4-3 with TRBJ2-7; perhaps TRBD2 as D (5 bases). The length of the CDR3 is 14 residues. The germline V gene has CDR1 LGHNA and CDR2 YSLEER. V was clipped by 4 bases and J by 2 bases, with 12 bases between them. The CDR3 sequence: CASSRTTGTYEQYF. In nucleotides, the CDR3 is TGCGCCAGCAGCCGTACAACGGGGACCTACGAGCAGTACTTC.

The chain combines TRBV4-3 with TRBJ2-7; 13 bases align to TRBD2. This CDR3 region has 18 residues. In germline, CDR1 is LGHNA, CDR2 YSLEER. The trim removed 1 base at V and 3 bases at J, leaving 9 bases unmatched. The chain's CDR3 is CASSQVGTSGETLYEQYF. CDR3 bases: TGCGCCAGCAGCCAAGTCGGGACTAGCGGGGAGACCCTCTACGAGCAGTACTTC.

The chain links TRBV7-2 to TRBJ2-2; 10 positions agree with TRBD2. This CDR3 is built from 16 residues. Trimming removed 6 bases from V and 4 bases from J; junction bases left unmatched: 8. Germline V gene sequence: CDR1 SGHTA, CDR2 FQGNSA. The CDR3 sequence: CASRPQGLASTGELFF. The DNA for the CDR3 is TGTGCCAGCAGGCCCCAGGGACTAGCGAGCACCGGGGAGCTGTTTTTT. Together with reference TRBV7-2 and TRBJ2-2, the CDR3 gives the full variable domain: GAGVSQSPSNKVTEKGKDVELRCDPISGHTALYWYRQSLGQGLEFLIYFQGNSAPDKSGLPSDRFSAERTGGSVSTLTIQRTQQEDSAVYLCASRPQGLASTGELFFGEGSRLTVL.

This clonotype was picked up many times. The chain couples TRBV9 to TRBJ2-7; tentatively, D is TRBD1 (5 bases). This CDR3 contains 13 residues. Germline V CDR1 and CDR2: SGDLS, YYNGEE. V was pared by 4 bases and J by 4 bases, with 12 bases between. In DNA, the CDR3 is TGTGCCAGCAGCCAGGGTGGGTGGTACGAGCAGTACTTC. This encodes CASSQGGWYEQYF.

This clonotype was observed at least ten times. The junction shows a germline mismatch at one end, possibly a read error. CDR3 residues: CASSSGLAVYNEQFF. The CDR3 bases are TGTGCCAGCAGTTCGGGACTAGCGGTATACAATGAGCAGTTCTTC. The chain employs TRBV5-1 and TRBJ2-1; TRBD2 matches at 11 bases. This CDR3 is 15 amino acids long. In germline, CDR1 is SGHRS, CDR2 YFSETQ.

This clonotype has just a few counts. This rearrangement joins TRBV9 to TRBJ2-3, with no clear D. The CDR3 covers 15 residues. V was pared by 3 bases and J by 0 bases, with 11 bases between. Germline V gene lookup returns CDR1 SGDLS and CDR2 YYNGEE. CDR3 loop: CASSARTLSTDTQYF. Written as DNA, the CDR3 is TGTGCCAGCAGCGCGAGGACCCTTAGCACAGATACGCAGTATTTT.

As for this clonotype: A clone one base away is much larger, so this may be a read error. The chain couples TRBV5-1 to TRBJ2-2; no clear D gene. The germline gives CDR1 SGHRS, CDR2 YFSETQ. The CDR3 sequence is 17 residues long. This CDR3 reads CANSLGPLLVNTGELFF. In DNA, the CDR3 is TGCGCCAACAGCTTGGGTCCGTTGTTGGTGAACACCGGGGAGCTGTTTTTT.

This clonotype has ten or more counts. In DNA, the CDR3 is TGTGCCAGCAGCTCACTACCAGATACGCAGTATTTT. Its translation: CASSSLPDTQYF. The genes are TRBV7-2 and TRBJ2-3, with no clear D. Germline CDR1 and CDR2: SGHTA and FQGNSA. V gave up 4 bases and J gave up 4 bases, with 6 bases separating them. The CDR3 has 12 amino acids.

The chain carries TRBV24-1 and TRBJ2-1; 10 bases align to TRBD1. V lost 3 bases to trimming and J lost 6 bases; unmatched junction nucleotides: 4. The CDR3 sequence is 15 residues long. CDR1 is KGHDR and CDR2 is SFDVKD in the germline V gene. Written as DNA, the CDR3 is TGTGCCACCAGTGATGCGAGGACAGGGGGCAATGAGCAGTTCTTC. Translated, it gives CATSDARTGGNEQFF.

The chain combines TRBV6-1 with TRBJ2-1, with D possibly matching TRBD1 (6 bases). Germline CDR1 and CDR2: MNHNS and SASEGT. V lost 2 bases to trimming and J lost 10 bases, with 15 bases between them. The CDR3 spans 14 residues. DNA of the CDR3: TGTGCCAGCAGTGAAATTAGAAAGGACAGAGAGCAGTTCTTC. Its protein product is CASSEIRKDREQFF.

This clonotype appeared many times. The V call is TRBV5-1, the J call TRBJ2-5; tentatively, D is TRBD1 (6 bases). The germline V and J ends were trimmed by 2 bases and 5 bases, with 16 bases remaining between them. The length of the CDR3 is 15 residues. Germline values: CDR1 SGHRS, CDR2 YFSETQ. The CDR3 region has the DNA TGCGCCAGCAGCTTTGGCCAGGGGACGATGGAGACCCAGTACTTC. Protein sequence: CASSFGQGTMETQYF.

This clonotype has at least ten counts. The J gene is TRBJ1-1, the V gene TRBV19; D remains unclear. V was pared by 7 bases and J by 7 bases, with 16 bases between. CDR1 and CDR2 (germline): LNHDA, SQIVND (reference sequence). This CDR3 has 13 residues. CDR3 protein: CASTTYRELEAFF. CDR3 coding DNA: TGTGCCAGTACCACCTATCGGGAGCTTGAAGCTTTCTTT.

The genes are TRBV10-3 and TRBJ2-2; TRBD1 matches at 9 bases. Germline lookup yields CDR1 ENHRY and CDR2 SYGVKD. The CDR3 spans 14 residues. The J segment lost 5 bases and the V segment lost 6 bases, leaving 4 bases of the junction unmatched. CDR3 nucleotides: TGTGCCATCAGCCCGGGACAGGGAACCGGGGAGCTGTTTTTT. This codes for CAISPGQGTGELFF.

This clonotype was seen a few times. V is TRBV27 and J is TRBJ2-7, with D unclear. Trimming took off 6 bases at V and 3 bases at J, with 6 bases between the two ends. There are 11 residues in the CDR3. Germline V gives CDR1 MNHEY, CDR2 SMNVEV (reference sequence). CDR3 loop: CASSNDYEQYF. The CDR3 DNA sequence: TGTGCCAGCAGCAACGACTACGAGCAGTACTTC.